The rows below give T cell receptor beta chains drawn from one sample of a study of T cell repertoires in cytomegalovirus infection. TCRdb used MiXCR to reprocess the reads, holding one entry per CDR3 protein. This sample has about 210,000 distinct CDR3 sequences; approximately 6.7% occur once, and the top ten carry under 7.5%. Specimen: PBMCs. These receptors came from a human donor in good health (CMV status not recorded). Some clones in this sample may be carry-over from other donors' samples. CDR3s leave out the opening cysteine and the closing phenylalanine or tryptophan.

V gene: TRBV2; CDR3 protein: ASSLTRMADTQY
V gene: TRBV12-3/TRBV12-4; CDR3 protein: ASKLGTGNSPLH
V gene: TRBV7-2; CDR3 protein: ASSPRAMKGEAF
V gene: TRBV5-1; CDR3 protein: ASSFSRDSGFSTEAF
V gene: TRBV12-3/TRBV12-4; CDR3 protein: ASSLIPDTQY
V gene: TRBV4-3; CDR3 protein: ASSQEHGTEAF
V gene: TRBV29-1; CDR3 protein: SVVRVGQGAWSEQF
V gene: TRBV5-1; CDR3 protein: ASSPGLRTYEQY
V gene: TRBV20-1; CDR3 protein: SATGTGVFYGYT
V gene: TRBV7-2; CDR3 protein: ASSSKPTSGSYEQY
V gene: TRBV7-2; CDR3 protein: ASSLRGAKNIQY
V gene: TRBV11-2; CDR3 protein: ASSLGPLDRGRVGSYGYT
V gene: TRBV28; CDR3 protein: ASTGPGLESYNEQF
V gene: TRBV6-5; CDR3 protein: ASSYWGSNEKLF
V gene: TRBV7-8; CDR3 protein: ASSPTKNEQF
V gene: TRBV11-2; CDR3 protein: ASSLISGAGELF
V gene: TRBV29-1; CDR3 protein: SVPLRGQGYT
V gene: TRBV2; CDR3 protein: ASSERDSSYEQY
V gene: TRBV30; CDR3 protein: AWLRDSGAF
V gene: TRBV6-1; CDR3 protein: ASSRSGTNYEQY
V gene: TRBV11-3; CDR3 protein: ASSPGLAGENTEAF
V gene: TRBV28; CDR3 protein: ASSLVEQSYEQY
V gene: TRBV12-3/TRBV12-4; CDR3 protein: ASIRTGDEKLF
V gene: TRBV28; CDR3 protein: ASSLSPTWSEAF
V gene: TRBV7-2; CDR3 protein: ASSLEGLGEGEQY
V gene: TRBV7-2; CDR3 protein: ASSPRGSNLNQPQH
V gene: TRBV29-1; CDR3 protein: SVGNRDYGYT
V gene: TRBV20-1; CDR3 protein: SAREAENYGYT
V gene: TRBV7-2; CDR3 protein: ASTKGQAGANYGYT
V gene: TRBV6-6; CDR3 protein: ASSPTGQGYTEAF
V gene: TRBV6-2/TRBV6-3; CDR3 protein: ASRETGFYTGELF
V gene: TRBV7-9; CDR3 protein: ASSFPPGTVNEQF
V gene: TRBV6-2/TRBV6-3; CDR3 protein: ASSYSSRVYNEQF
V gene: TRBV7-9; CDR3 protein: ASSEDSLNEKLF
V gene: TRBV20-1; CDR3 protein: SAVQGDTEAF
V gene: TRBV29-1; CDR3 protein: SVVGQQNYGYT
V gene: TRBV7-3; CDR3 protein: ASSIDGTGSGNTIY
V gene: TRBV5-4; CDR3 protein: ASSPIGNYGYT
V gene: TRBV7-9; CDR3 protein: ASSAPGQGGSPLH
V gene: TRBV25-1; CDR3 protein: ASSAAGIRNYGYT
V gene: TRBV29-1; CDR3 protein: SVGGANNQPQH
V gene: TRBV6-5; CDR3 protein: ASSYDGVKNIQY
V gene: TRBV28; CDR3 protein: ASSFPNMVSEQY
V gene: TRBV29-1; CDR3 protein: SVEGNYEQY
V gene: TRBV7-2; CDR3 protein: ASSSNGGVAGVEAF
V gene: TRBV29-1; CDR3 protein: SVGEPSTDTQY
V gene: TRBV20-1; CDR3 protein: SGVPGTLGLGSYNEQF
V gene: TRBV28; CDR3 protein: ASSSPLGGAGYGYT
V gene: TRBV6-5; CDR3 protein: ASSQMTSEGPDTQY
V gene: TRBV6-5; CDR3 protein: ASSWYRDTDTQY
V gene: TRBV28; CDR3 protein: ASRYQQGAEAF
V gene: TRBV7-9; CDR3 protein: ASSLGTGRDLKEQY
V gene: TRBV20-1; CDR3 protein: SATPGTANSPLH
V gene: TRBV2; CDR3 protein: ASTARRTGNEQF
V gene: TRBV9; CDR3 protein: ASTDSGNIQY
V gene: TRBV7-7; CDR3 protein: ASSFRTGSGNEQF